The rows below give T cell receptor beta chains drawn from one sample of a study of T cell repertoires in cytomegalovirus infection. TCRdb reanalysed the reads using MiXCR and keeps one entry per CDR3 protein. The table shows 500,000 or so distinct CDR3 sequences, with more than 15% occurring only once. Material: CD8+ T cells from PBMCs. All receptors come from a human donor in good health (CMV status not recorded). Some clones in this sample may be carry-over from other donors' samples. Each CDR3 is given with its conserved first and last residue. The D gene is left open where the match is weak. Some rows mark clone size as missing; the rest say once, few, many or name a class of expanded clone.

D gene | J gene | V gene | clone size | CDR3 protein | CDR3 DNA
. | TRBJ1-5 | TRBV28 | few | CASSPIYRDSNQPQHF | TGTGCCAGCAGTCCCATCTACAGGGATAGCAATCAGCCCCAGCATTTT
. | TRBJ2-2 | TRBV5-5 | . | CASSLVGSNTGELFF | TGTGCCAGCAGCTTGGTTGGCAGCAACACCGGGGAGCTGTTTTTT
. | TRBJ1-1 | TRBV25-1 | many | CASSERGNTEAFF | TGCGCCAGCAGCGAAAGGGGGAACACTGAAGCTTTCTTT
TRBD1 | TRBJ2-2 | TRBV23-1 | . | CASSQSVPGGIVAGELFF | TGCGCCAGCAGTCAATCGGTGCCAGGGGGTATAGTGGCCGGGGAGCTGTTTTTT
TRBD2 | TRBJ2-2 | TRBV28 | . | CASRSQRREWETGELFF | TGTGCCAGCAGGTCCCAGCGGCGGGAGTGGGAAACCGGGGAGCTGTTTTTT
. | TRBJ2-1 | TRBV5-1 | . | CASSLEQRIYNEQFF | TGCGCCAGCAGCTTGGAACAGCGTATCTACAATGAGCAGTTCTTC
. | TRBJ1-5 | TRBV19 | . | CASSLDSGLGNQPQHF | TGTGCCAGTAGTTTAGACAGTGGTCTGGGCAATCAGCCCCAGCATTTT
TRBD1 | TRBJ2-7 | TRBV10-2 | many | CASSNLGDPTGGYPYEQYF | TGCGCCAGCAGCAATCTTGGGGACCCCACAGGGGGCTATCCATACGAGCAGTACTTC
. | TRBJ2-6 | TRBV19 | . | CAIRDSGANVLTF | TGTGCCATCAGGGACTCTGGGGCCAACGTCCTGACTTTC
. | TRBJ1-1 | TRBV7-8 | many | CASSFPGVNTEAFF | TGTGCCAGCAGCTTCCCAGGGGTGAACACTGAAGCTTTCTTT
TRBD1 | TRBJ1-2 | TRBV6-2/TRBV6-3 | few | CASSYTRTGGYTF | TGTGCCAGCAGTTACACCCGGACAGGAGGCTACACCTTC
TRBD1 | TRBJ2-7 | TRBV10-2 | few | CASTGTANEQYF | TGCGCCAGCACCGGGACAGCCAACGAGCAGTACTTC
TRBD2 | TRBJ2-1 | TRBV14 | many | CASSQGNPGRNEQFF | TGTGCCAGCAGCCAAGGTAACCCCGGGAGGAATGAGCAGTTCTTC
. | TRBJ2-3 | TRBV27 | . | CASSFKSDTQYF | TGTGCCAGCAGTTTCAAGTCGGATACGCAGTATTTT
TRBD1 | TRBJ1-1 | TRBV11-2 | . | CASSLGGRTGRAEAFF | TGTGCCAGCAGCTTAGGGGGAAGGACAGGAAGAGCTGAAGCTTTCTTT
. | TRBJ2-7 | TRBV9 | few | CASSGSTGNSYEQYF | TGTGCCAGCAGCGGATCGACAGGCAACTCCTACGAGCAGTACTTC
TRBD2 | TRBJ2-5 | TRBV27 | . | CASSLRGGPGKTQYF | TGTGCCAGCAGTTTGCGGGGGGGCCCTGGGAAGACCCAGTACTTC
TRBD1 | TRBJ2-5 | TRBV30 | . | CAWGPGQGPRAQYF | TGTGCCTGGGGACCAGGACAGGGGCCAAGAGCCCAGTACTTC
. | TRBJ1-6 | TRBV5-6 | . | CASSPVEGNSPLHF | TGTGCCAGCAGCCCGGTGGAGGGTAATTCACCCCTCCACTTT
TRBD2 | TRBJ2-1 | TRBV7-3 | many | CASRVAGGPHNEQFF | TGTGCCAGCAGGGTCGCGGGGGGGCCGCACAATGAGCAGTTCTTC
. | TRBJ2-4 | TRBV7-9 | few | CASSQMHNQVKNIQYF | TGTGCCAGCAGCCAAATGCACAATCAGGTCAAAAACATTCAGTACTTC
TRBD2 | TRBJ2-7 | TRBV3-1 | . | CASRKSGRSYEQYF | TGTGCCAGCAGGAAAAGCGGGAGGTCCTACGAGCAGTACTTC
TRBD2 | TRBJ2-7 | TRBV4-2 | once | CASSQEVKREEPYEQYF | TGTGCCAGCAGCCAAGAGGTAAAGCGGGAGGAACCCTACGAGCAGTACTTC
TRBD1 | TRBJ1-1 | TRBV11-2 | many | CASSPSGRGHAEAFF | TGTGCCAGCAGCCCTAGTGGCAGGGGGCATGCTGAAGCTTTCTTT
. | TRBJ2-1 | TRBV14 | few | CASSPLESGMRNEQFF | TGTGCCAGCAGCCCCCTGGAGAGCGGAATGAGAAATGAGCAGTTCTTC
TRBD2 | TRBJ2-1 | TRBV9 | few | CASSPPSGGANEQFF | TGTGCCAGCAGCCCCCCTAGCGGGGGGGCAAATGAGCAGTTCTTC
TRBD2 | TRBJ2-7 | TRBV4-1 | many | CASSQAGLAGVGYEQYF | TGCGCCAGCAGCCAAGCTGGACTAGCGGGAGTTGGCTACGAGCAGTACTTC
. | TRBJ1-2 | TRBV12-3/TRBV12-4 | . | CASSLDRGADPLNYGYTF | TGTGCCAGCAGTTTAGATCGGGGGGCCGACCCGTTAAACTATGGCTACACCTTC
TRBD1 | TRBJ1-5 | TRBV7-6 | few | CASSSMAGGQGQPQHF | TGTGCCAGCAGCTCCATGGCAGGGGGCCAGGGTCAGCCCCAGCATTTT